The 13 T cell receptor beta chains below come from one sample, sequenced in a study of shared clonotypes between healthy human individuals. Naive CD8 cells, CD45RO-negative and positively selected for CCR7, excluded terminally differentiated effector memory CD45RA+ cells. Libraries were prepared by immunoSEQ multiplex PCR; TCRdb keeps only in-frame clonotypes and omits some of them. The sample includes approximately 2,200,000 clones, 85% to 95% seen only once; the top ten take around 1.7%. Sequencing was performed on naive CD8+ T cells from PBMCs. The origin of the receptors is a man in his late teens or twenties in good health. Some clones in this sample may be carry-over from other donors' samples.

The chain combines TRBV28 with TRBJ1-2, with TRBD1 matching 9 bases. Germline V CDR1 and CDR2: MDHEN, SYDVKM. This CDR3 is built from 15 residues. V dropped 6 bases and J dropped 7; count of bases not matched to a gene: 12. The CDR3 here is CASSPLDRGLGGYTF. Here the CDR3 DNA reads TGTGCCAGCAGCCCTCTCGACAGGGGGTTGGGTGGCTACACCTTC.

The chain employs TRBV4-3 and TRBJ2-1; 7 bases agree with TRBD2. The CDR3 runs 17 residues. Unmatched junction bases numbered 5, after V lost 0 bases and J lost 0 bases. CDR1 and CDR2 from the germline V gene are LGHNA and YSLEER. The CDR3 is CASSQDRAGDSYNEQFF. CDR3 DNA: TGCGCCAGCAGCCAAGATCGCGCGGGAGACTCCTACAATGAGCAGTTCTTC.

The V and J genes are TRBV19 and TRBJ2-4; 7 nucleotides match TRBD1. Trimming removed 6 bases from V and 2 bases from J; junction bases left unmatched: 10. CDR1 LNHDA and CDR2 SQIVND come from the germline V gene (reference sequence). The CDR3 loop spans 16 amino acids. This CDR3 reads CASRDTGAVSKNIQYF. DNA of the CDR3: TGTGCCAGTAGGGACACAGGGGCTGTGTCCAAAAACATTCAGTACTTC.

The CDR3 DNA is TGTGCCAGCAGTTTGCAGTTGTACAATGAGCAGTTCTTC. Its translation: CASSLQLYNEQFF. V gene TRBV27 combines with J gene TRBJ2-1, with D hard to call. CDR3 length: 13 residues. With 3 bases removed from V and 4 bases from J, the gap between germline ends came to 7 bases. From germline, CDR1 is MNHEY and CDR2 SMNVEV (reference sequence).

The V call is TRBV9, the J call TRBJ2-2; the match to TRBD2 covers 12 bases. Germline values: CDR1 SGDLS, CDR2 YYNGEE. The CDR3 consists of 16 residues. J gave up 8 bases and V 1 base, and 6 bases lay outside the gene matches. The CDR3 region has the DNA TGTGCCAGCAGCGTACTGGAGACTAGCGGGAGAGGGGAGCTGTTTTTT. It codes for CASSVLETSGRGELFF.

This chain connects TRBV4-1 to TRBJ2-1, with D maybe TRBD2 (5 bases). Germline-derived CDR1 and CDR2 are MGHRA and YSYEKL. The CDR3 is 18 residues long. Trimming stripped 0 bases from V and 0 bases from J, with 15 bases between. The DNA for the CDR3 is TGCGCCAGCAGCCAAGAAATAGAGGGCGCCGGCTCCTACAATGAGCAGTTCTTC. Translating it yields CASSQEIEGAGSYNEQFF.

There are a few counts of this clone. The rearrangement uses TRBV7-2 and TRBJ1-3; a possible D gene is TRBD1 (5 bases). Germline V gene lookup returns CDR1 SGHTA and CDR2 FQGNSA. This CDR3 is built from 12 residues. Trimming removed 0 bases at V and 14 bases at J, with 11 bases between. DNA of the CDR3: TGTGCCAGCAGCTTAGCGGGTGACAGAGTATATTTT. This sequence encodes CASSLAGDRVYF.

About this clone: Other DNA sequences in this specimen translate into the identical CDR3. This sequence joins TRBV29-1 and TRBJ2-1; 7 bases are shared with TRBD2. This CDR3 region has 13 residues. V was pared by 5 bases and J by 3 bases, with 4 bases of the junction left unmatched. The germline V gene has CDR1 SQVTM and CDR2 ANQGSEA. The CDR3 is CSVLGGSYNEQFF. The DNA for the CDR3 is TGCAGCGTTCTTGGCGGGAGCTACAATGAGCAGTTCTTC.

The chain employs TRBV28 and TRBJ1-4; possibly TRBD1 for D (5 bases). V lost 4 bases, J lost 6 bases, and 9 bases lay in between. The CDR3 sequence is 13 residues long. The germline gives CDR1 MDHEN, CDR2 SYDVKM. CDR3 residues: CASSSGIDEKLFF. In DNA form, the CDR3 reads TGTGCCAGCAGTTCAGGGATAGATGAAAAACTGTTTTTT.

The V call is TRBV27, the J call TRBJ2-2, with D perhaps being TRBD1 or TRBD2 (5 bases each). Germline CDR1 MNHEY, CDR2 SMNVEV (reference sequence). The CDR3 length is 15 residues. The V end lost 0 bases, the J end lost 6 bases, and 11 bases lay between the germline ends. In nucleotides, the CDR3 is TGTGCCAGCAGTTTATCGATTGGGACCCCCGGGGAGCTGTTTTTT. Its translation: CASSLSIGTPGELFF.

This chain links TRBV14 with TRBJ1-2; D uncertain. V was trimmed by 4 bases and J by 3 bases, leaving 6 bases between them. Looked up from germline, CDR1 is SGHDN and CDR2 is FVKESK. The CDR3 loop spans 12 amino acids. CDR3 sequence reads: CASSPQDYGYTF. CDR3 nucleotides: TGTGCCAGCAGCCCCCAGGACTATGGCTACACCTTC.

The chain combines TRBV7-2 with TRBJ1-5; D not certain. This CDR3 is built from 13 residues. Trimming took off 0 bases at V and 4 bases at J, with 4 bases between the two ends. CDR1 SGHTA and CDR2 FQGNSA come from the germline V gene. This CDR3 is CASSLADNQPQHF. Here the CDR3 DNA reads TGTGCCAGCAGCTTAGCAGATAATCAGCCCCAGCATTTT.

V gene TRBV6-5 combines with J gene TRBJ1-3; D not resolved. Germline assignment: CDR1 MNHEY and CDR2 SVGAGI. CDR3 length equals 15 residues. V lost 5 bases and J lost 1, with 12 bases in between. The CDR3 sequence: CASSPRAWSGNTIYF. Written as DNA, the CDR3 is TGTGCCAGCAGTCCCCGAGCCTGGTCTGGAAACACCATATATTTT.